This TCR beta chain was captured in a study of blood T cell repertoires in COVID-19. Study overall: The United States, Italy and Spain supplied acute and convalescent COVID-19 samples.

Here immunoSEQ multiplex PCR was the method, and the copy in TCRdb shows in-frame clones only, minus some. The repertoire holds under 550,000 clones, with 85% to 90% as singletons. V shed 2 bases and J shed 5 bases, with 27 bases lying between them. Germline loops: CDR1 LNHDA, CDR2 SQIVND (reference sequence). There are 19 residues in the CDR3. Enrollment of patients from Seattle took place during active infection, with longitudinal follow-up. The TCR comes from a man younger than 35 with COVID-19, enrolled during active disease. The chain has TRBV19 and TRBJ1-1, with a tentative D call TRBD1 (5 bases). The sample comprised peripheral blood. This CDR3 reads CASSILGGNGARRETEAFF. The CDR3 region has the DNA TGTGCCAGTAGTATATTGGGAGGGAACGGGGCCCGTCGGGAGACTGAAGCTTTCTTT.